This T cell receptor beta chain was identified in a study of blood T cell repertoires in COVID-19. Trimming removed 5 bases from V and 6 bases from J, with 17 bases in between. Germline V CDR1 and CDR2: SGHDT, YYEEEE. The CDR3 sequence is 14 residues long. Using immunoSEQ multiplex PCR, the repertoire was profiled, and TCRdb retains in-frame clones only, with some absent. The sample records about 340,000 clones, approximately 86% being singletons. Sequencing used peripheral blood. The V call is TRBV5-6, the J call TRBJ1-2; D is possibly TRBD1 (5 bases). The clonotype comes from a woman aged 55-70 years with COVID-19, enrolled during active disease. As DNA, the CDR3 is TGTGCCAGCAGGAACATAATGACAGTTAATGGCTACACCTTC. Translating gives CASRNIMTVNGYTF.